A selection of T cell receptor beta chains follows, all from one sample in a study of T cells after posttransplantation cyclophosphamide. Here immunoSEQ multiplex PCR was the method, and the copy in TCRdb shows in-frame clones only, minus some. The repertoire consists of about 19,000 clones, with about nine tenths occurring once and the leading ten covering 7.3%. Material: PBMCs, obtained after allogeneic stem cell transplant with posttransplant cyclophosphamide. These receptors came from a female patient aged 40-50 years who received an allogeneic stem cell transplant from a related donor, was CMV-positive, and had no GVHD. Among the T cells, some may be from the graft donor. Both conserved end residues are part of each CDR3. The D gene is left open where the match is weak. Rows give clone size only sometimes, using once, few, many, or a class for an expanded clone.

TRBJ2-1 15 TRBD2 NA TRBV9 TGTGCCAGCAGCACACTAGCGGGAGGCTACAATGAGCAGTTCTTC CASSTLAGGYNEQFF
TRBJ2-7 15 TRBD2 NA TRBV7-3 TGTGCCAGCAGCCTAGCGGGAGGCGCTACCTACGAGCAGTACTTC CASSLAGGATYEQYF
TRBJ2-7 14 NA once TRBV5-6 TGTGCCAGCAGCGGGCAGGGGCCGTTCTACGAGCAGTACTTC CASSGQGPFYEQYF
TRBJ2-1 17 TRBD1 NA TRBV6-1 TGTGCCAGCAGTGATCTCCCGCCAGGGGGCATTTATCATGAGCAGTTCTTC CASSDLPPGGIYHEQFF
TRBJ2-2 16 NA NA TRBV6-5 TGTGCCAGCAGTTATGTGGGAGGAGGCATTTGGGGGGAGCTGTTTTTT CASSYVGGGIWGELFF
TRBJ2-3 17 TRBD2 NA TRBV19 TGTGCCAGTAGTATAGATCCCCGGACTAGCGGGAGGGACACGCAGTATTTT CASSIDPRTSGRDTQYF
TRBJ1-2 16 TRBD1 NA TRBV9 TGTGCCAGCAGCCTCGGACAGGGGGCTTGGGTGGATGGCTACACCTTC CASSLGQGAWVDGYTF
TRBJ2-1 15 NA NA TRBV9 TGTGCCAGCAGCGGCACAGGGACGACCTACAATGAGCAGTTCTTC CASSGTGTTYNEQFF
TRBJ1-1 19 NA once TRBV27 TGTGCCAGCAGTTTACAACCAGCCCTTTCCCGGACAGCGAACACTGAAGCTTTCTTT CASSLQPALSRTANTEAFF
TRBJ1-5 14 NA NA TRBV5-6 TGTGCCAGCAGCTTAGGACTACCTGGGGAGCCCCAGCATTTT CASSLGLPGEPQHF
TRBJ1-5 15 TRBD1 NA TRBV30 TGTGCCTGGAGTGTACGGGCAGGGGGCCATCAGCCCCAGCATTTT CAWSVRAGGHQPQHF
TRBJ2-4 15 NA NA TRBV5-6 TGTGCCAGCAGCTTGCTCATCGGGGGTCAGAACATTCAGTACTTC CASSLLIGGQNIQYF
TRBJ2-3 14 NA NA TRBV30 TGTGCCTGGAAGAGCGGGCCTAGCACAGATACGCAGTATTTT CAWKSGPSTDTQYF
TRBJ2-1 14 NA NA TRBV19 TGTGCCACCTTACAGGTTGGGGCTCACAATGAGCAGTTCTTC CATLQVGAHNEQFF
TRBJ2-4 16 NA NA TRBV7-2 TGTGCCAGCAGCTTAGATAGGGGCATAGCCAAAAACATTCAGTACTTC CASSLDRGIAKNIQYF
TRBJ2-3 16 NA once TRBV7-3 TGTGCCAGCAGCTTATGGGGGGGGGCTTCCACAGATACGCAGTATTTT CASSLWGGASTDTQYF
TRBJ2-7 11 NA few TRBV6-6 TGTGCCAGCAGTTACTCAGGGGCCTGGTGGTTC CASSYSGAWWF
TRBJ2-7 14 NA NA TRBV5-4 TGTGCCAGCAGCTCTAGACTAGTAGGCGACGAGCAGTACTTC CASSSRLVGDEQYF
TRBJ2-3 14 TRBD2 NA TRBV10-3 TGTGCCATCAGTGAGGCGGGAGGAACAGATACGCAGTATTTT CAISEAGGTDTQYF
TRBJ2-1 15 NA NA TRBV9 TGTGCCAGCAGCAGGGACTCCAAACCCTACAATGAGCAGTTCTTC CASSRDSKPYNEQFF
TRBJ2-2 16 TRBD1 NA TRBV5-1 TGCGCCAGCAGCTCATCCGGGACAGCGAACACCGGGGAGCTGTTTTTT CASSSSGTANTGELFF
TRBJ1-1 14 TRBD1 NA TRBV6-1 TGTGCCAGCAGTAGAACAGGGGTCTACACTGAAGCTTTCTTT CASSRTGVYTEAFF
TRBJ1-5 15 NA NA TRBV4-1 TGCGCCAGCAGCCAAGATCTTTTTAGCAATCAGCCCCAGCATTTT CASSQDLFSNQPQHF
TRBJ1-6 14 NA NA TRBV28 TGTGCCAGCAGCCGGACAGCTGATAATTCACCCCTCCACTTT CASSRTADNSPLHF
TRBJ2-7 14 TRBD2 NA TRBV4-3 TGCGCCAGCAGTCCGCTAGCGGGAGCTTACGAGCAGTACTTC CASSPLAGAYEQYF
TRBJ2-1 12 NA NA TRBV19 TGTGCCACCAGGACTATCTACAATGAGCAGTTCTTC CATRTIYNEQFF
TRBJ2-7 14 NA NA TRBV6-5 TGTGCCAGCAGTCAGATCTCAGGGTCCTACGAGCAGTACTTC CASSQISGSYEQYF
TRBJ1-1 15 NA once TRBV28 TGTGCCAGCAGTTTATTAAAGGGTAGGGGCACTGAAGCTTTCTTT CASSLLKGRGTEAFF
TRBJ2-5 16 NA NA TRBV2 TGTGCCAGCAGTGAATGGGGGGACAGAATCTCAGAGACCCAGTACTTC CASSEWGDRISETQYF
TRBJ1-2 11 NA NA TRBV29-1 TGCAGCGTTGGAACAGGGCGCGGCTACACCTTC CSVGTGRGYTF
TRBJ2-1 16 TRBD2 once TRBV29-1 TGCAGCGTTGAGGACCTTCGGCGGGAGACGTACAATGAGCAGTTCTTC CSVEDLRRETYNEQFF
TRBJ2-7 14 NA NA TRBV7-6 TGTGCCAGCAGCTTAAGGGGCAGGCGCTACGAGCAGTACTTC CASSLRGRRYEQYF
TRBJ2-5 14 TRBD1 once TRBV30 TGTGCCTGGAGCCCGGACAGGGTGGTAGGGGCCCAGTACTTC CAWSPDRVVGAQYF
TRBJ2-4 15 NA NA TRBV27 TGTGCCAGCAGTTTAGCCCCTAGCGCGAGAAACATTCAGTACTTC CASSLAPSARNIQYF
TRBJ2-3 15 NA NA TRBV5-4 TGTGCCAGCAGTCTCTCCCCAAGCCCCACAGATACGCAGTATTTT CASSLSPSPTDTQYF
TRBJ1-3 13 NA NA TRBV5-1 TGCGCCAGCAGCTCGGGCTCTGGAAACACCATATATTTT CASSSGSGNTIYF
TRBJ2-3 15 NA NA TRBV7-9 TGTGCCAGCAGCTTCGGCGGAATTTTGCGAGATACGCAGTATTTT CASSFGGILRDTQYF
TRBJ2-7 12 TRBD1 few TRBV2 TGTGCCAGCAGAGGGGACAGGGGCGAGCAGTACTTC CASRGDRGEQYF
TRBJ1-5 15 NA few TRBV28 TGTGCCAGCAGTTCCCCGGGAAGGCGCAATCAGCCCCAGCATTTT CASSSPGRRNQPQHF
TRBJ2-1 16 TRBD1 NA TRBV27 TGTGCCAGCAGTTTGGACAGGGTACGCTCCTACAATGAGCAGTTCTTC CASSLDRVRSYNEQFF
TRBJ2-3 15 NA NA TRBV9 TGTGCCAGCAGCGTTATTTCAGCGAGCACAGATACGCAGTATTTT CASSVISASTDTQYF